These 24 T cell receptor beta chains were sequenced from one sample in a study of a mutant IDH1 vaccine in newly diagnosed glioma. The antigens of these receptors remain unknown. Time point noted: week 11, during vaccination. Vaccination used 300 ug of mutant IDH1 20-mer peptide per dose, with topical imiquimod. Produced via immunoSEQ multiplex PCR; TCRdb's table is partial and in-frame only. Altogether about 36,000 clones are present, around 80% being singletons, with the ten largest covering more than 13%. The sample in question was peripheral blood mononuclear cells (PBMCs), obtained from a glioma patient whose treatment included an IDH1 peptide vaccine. The source of these receptors is a woman in her twenties or thirties with glioma. Some clones in this sample may be carry-over from other donors' samples.

This clone occurred a few times. This chain joins TRBV15 and TRBJ1-5; D ambiguous. Deletions cut 4 bases from V and 7 bases from J, with 14 bases between. CDR3 size: 14 residues. Germline loops: CDR1 LNHNV, CDR2 YYDKDF (reference sequence). DNA of the CDR3: TGTGCCACCAGCACCCGGACCGTTGGACAGCCCCAGCATTTT. Its protein is CATSTRTVGQPQHF.

This chain uses TRBV9 with TRBJ2-7; the match to TRBD1 covers 10 bases. CDR3 size: 17 residues. Germline trimming cut 0 bases from V and 4 bases from J; bases unmatched to any gene: 10. Germline CDR1 is SGDLS and CDR2 is YYNGEE. The CDR3 region has the DNA TGTGCCAGCAGCGTAGCTGAAGGACAGGGGGGTCTGTACGAGCAGTACTTC. Translated: CASSVAEGQGGLYEQYF.

The V gene is TRBV7-6, the J gene TRBJ1-1; the D gene is possibly TRBD1 (6 bases). The germline CDR1 and CDR2 sequences are SGHVS and FNYEAQ. Trimming pared 1 base from V and 6 bases from J, leaving 12 bases between. The length of the CDR3 is 14 residues. CDR3 sequence reads: CASSLGTEGAEAFF. The CDR3 DNA sequence: TGTGCCAGCAGCTTAGGGACAGAGGGAGCTGAAGCTTTCTTT.

This clone showed up just once. The J gene is TRBJ2-1, the V gene TRBV6-1, with a possible D match to TRBD2 (6 bases). CDR1 is MNHNS and CDR2 is SASEGT in the germline V gene. With 6 bases removed from V and 0 bases from J, the gap between germline ends came to 6 bases. CDR3 length: 13 residues. The CDR3 here is CASRDYSYNEQFF. CDR3 coding DNA: TGTGCCAGCAGGGACTACTCCTACAATGAGCAGTTCTTC.

This clone was recorded a few times. This chain uses TRBV5-6 with TRBJ2-7; D uncertain. Germline assignment: CDR1 SGHDT and CDR2 YYEEEE. The CDR3 is 11 residues long. The germline V and J ends were trimmed by 4 bases and 2 bases, with 4 bases remaining between them. DNA of the CDR3: TGTGCCAGCAGCCATACCTACGAGCAGTACTTC. Protein product: CASSHTYEQYF.

The chain links TRBV6-1 to TRBJ1-3, with D perhaps matching TRBD2 (6 bases). The J call is uncertain, as TRBJ2-2 better fits the DNA end. CDR1 MNHNS and CDR2 SASEGT come from the germline V gene. The CDR3 is 13 residues long. The CDR3: CASRDSGPGELFF. The CDR3 nucleotides read TGTGCCAGCAGGGATAGCGGCCCCGGGGAGCTGTTTTTT.

The rearrangement links TRBV6-1 to TRBJ2-3, with D possibly being TRBD1 (6 bases). V lost 5 bases to trimming and J lost 3 bases, with 12 bases between them. The CDR3 covers 14 residues. Germline CDR1 reads MNHNS; CDR2 reads SASEGT. CDR3 region: CASSLTGSTDTQYF. CDR3 DNA sequence: TGTGCCAGCAGTTTGACAGGTTCGACAGATACGCAGTATTTT.

The chain uses TRBV9 and TRBJ2-7; D is unclear. The CDR3 runs 13 residues. V lost 4 bases and J 3 bases, leaving 11 bases between the germline ends. Germline CDR1 SGDLS, CDR2 YYNGEE. CDR3 nucleotides: TGTGCCAGCAGCACCGGGTCTTTCTACGAGCAGTACTTC. It translates to CASSTGSFYEQYF.

The chain joins TRBV1 to TRBJ2-3; the table's D call, TRBD2, was not checked against the DNA. TRBV1 is shown as a pseudogene. This CDR3 comprises 22 residues. The CDR3 region has the DNA TGCACCAGCAGCCAAGATGCGTTCCGGGAGCCGTTAGCTGCGGAGGGGACAGATACGCAGTATTTT. Protein product: CTSSQDAFREPLAAEGTDTQYF.

This chain connects TRBV5-4 to TRBJ1-1; 7 bases agree with TRBD1. Germline CDR1 reads SGHNT; CDR2 reads YYREEE (reference sequence). J lost 8 bases, V lost 0 bases, and 10 bases had no gene match. There are 15 residues in the CDR3. CDR3 loop: CASSLGPSGTAEAFF. CDR3 sequence (DNA): TGTGCCAGCAGCTTGGGGCCCAGCGGGACAGCCGAAGCTTTCTTT. Together with reference TRBV5-4 and TRBJ1-1, the CDR3 gives the full variable domain: ETGVTQSPTHLIKTRGQQVTLRCSSQSGHNTVSWYQQALGQGPQFIFQYYREEENGRGNFPPRFSGLQFPNYSSELNVNALELDDSALYLCASSLGPSGTAEAFFGQGTRLTVV.

The rearrangement links TRBV19 to TRBJ1-1; D unresolved. The CDR3 consists of 14 residues. The germline V and J ends were trimmed by 0 bases and 7 bases, with 12 bases remaining between them. CDR1 and CDR2 from the germline V gene are LNHDA and SQIVND (reference sequence). The CDR3 reads CASSIDAAAGEAFF. CDR3 sequence (DNA): TGTGCCAGTAGTATAGATGCCGCAGCGGGTGAAGCTTTCTTT.

The V and J genes are TRBV5-6 and TRBJ2-6; no firm D call. CDR1 SGHDT and CDR2 YYEEEE come from the germline V gene. V was clipped by 6 bases and J by 2 bases, with 9 bases between them. This CDR3 comprises 14 residues. For the CDR3, the DNA is TGTGCCAGCAAATCCGTGGCTGGGGCCAACGTCCTGACTTTC. As protein: CASKSVAGANVLTF.

This clone is a singleton in its sample. The chain recombines TRBV5-4 with TRBJ1-2, with 7 bases lining up with TRBD1. The CDR3 is 13 amino acids. J gave up 7 bases and V 4 bases, and 7 bases lay outside the gene matches. CDR1 and CDR2 from the germline V gene are SGHNT and YYREEE (reference sequence). CDR3 in amino acids: CASSLDRVAGYTF. The CDR3 region has the DNA TGTGCCAGCAGCCTTGACAGGGTAGCTGGCTACACCTTC.

This clone occurred once. This chain links TRBV5-5 with TRBJ2-1, with 7 bases fitting TRBD2. V lost 3 bases, J lost 8 bases, and 8 bases stayed unmatched. Germline CDR1 SGHKS, CDR2 YYEKEE (reference sequence). There are 14 residues in the CDR3. The CDR3 is CASSSPWGGDEQFF. The CDR3 DNA sequence: TGTGCCAGCAGCTCCCCCTGGGGAGGGGATGAGCAGTTCTTC.

V and J are TRBV4-2 and TRBJ1-2; 7 nucleotides line up with TRBD1. V dropped 1 base and J dropped 4; count of bases not matched to a gene: 12. This CDR3 comprises 17 residues. Germline lookup yields CDR1 LGHNA and CDR2 YNFKEQ. The CDR3 loop reads CASSQVGTAKMSYGYTF. The CDR3 nucleotides are TGTGCCAGCAGCCAAGTCGGGACAGCGAAAATGAGCTATGGCTACACCTTC.

This clone turned up a few times. The chain uses TRBV4-1 and TRBJ2-7; D may be TRBD2 (5 bases). The CDR3 sequence is 13 residues long. The germline CDR1 and CDR2 sequences are MGHRA and YSYEKL. With 1 base removed from V and 3 bases from J, the gap between germline ends came to 7 bases. In DNA form, the CDR3 reads TGCGCCAGCAGCCAAGCGGGGAGCTACGAGCAGTACTTC. It encodes CASSQAGSYEQYF.

This chain uses TRBV5-6 with TRBJ2-1; 8 bases match TRBD2. Germline lookup yields CDR1 SGHDT and CDR2 YYEEEE. The V gene end was trimmed by 0 bases and the J gene end by 4 bases; junction bases not matched to a gene: 3. The CDR3 loop spans 15 amino acids. The CDR3, as DNA: TGTGCCAGCAGCTTGGGAGCGGGAGAGTACAATGAGCAGTTCTTC. Translated, it gives CASSLGAGEYNEQFF. The whole variable domain, filled in from reference TRBV5-6 and TRBJ2-1, reads DAGVTQSPTHLIKTRGQQVTLRCSPKSGHDTVSWYQQALGQGPQFIFQYYEEEERQRGNFPDRFSGHQFPNYSSELNVNALLLGDSALYLCASSLGAGEYNEQFFGPGTRLTVL.

The chain couples TRBV13 to TRBJ2-3; 10 bases fit TRBD1. Germline V gives CDR1 PRHDT, CDR2 FYEKMQ (reference sequence). Unmatched junction bases numbered 5, after V lost 6 bases and J lost 2 bases. The CDR3 contains 15 residues. CDR3 DNA: TGTGCCAGCAGTGCCGGGACAGGGGACACAGATACGCAGTATTTT. It encodes CASSAGTGDTDTQYF.

This clone was picked up one time. The rearrangement uses TRBV5-1 and TRBJ2-1, with D unclear. V shed 2 bases and J shed 8 bases, with 11 bases lying between them. Germline assignment: CDR1 SGHRS and CDR2 YFSETQ. This CDR3 has 13 residues. In nucleotides, the CDR3 is TGCGCCAGCAGCTTTCGCCAGGATGATGAGCAGTTCTTC. It specifies CASSFRQDDEQFF.

The J gene is TRBJ1-1, the V gene TRBV7-8, with D uncertain. Trimming removed 4 bases from V and 0 bases from J, with 21 bases in between. The CDR3 has 18 amino acids. Germline assignment: CDR1 SGHVS and CDR2 FQNEAQ. The DNA of the CDR3 is TGTGCCAGCAGCTCCTCTGGGCGGGTAGGTGGGGTGAACACTGAAGCTTTCTTT. It yields the protein CASSSSGRVGGVNTEAFF.

The chain has TRBV29-1 and TRBJ1-2; TRBD1 aligns across 8 bases. This CDR3 contains 12 residues. The V segment lost 4 bases and the J segment 7 bases; nucleotides outside the gene matches: 5. CDR1 is SQVTM, CDR2 ANQGSEA, per germline. The CDR3 DNA is TGCAGCGTTGGGACAGGGCGGGGTGGCTACACCTTC. Amino acid sequence: CSVGTGRGGYTF. Using reference TRBV29-1 and TRBJ1-2 for the parts outside the CDR3, the full variable domain is SAVISQKPSRDICQRGTSLTIQCQVDSQVTMMFWYRQQPGQSLTLIATANQGSEATYESGFVIDKFPISRPNLTFSTLTVSNMSPEDSSIYLCSVGTGRGGYTFGSGTRLTVV.

The chain combines TRBV30 with TRBJ2-7; TRBD1 matches at 8 bases. Germline lookup yields CDR1 GTSNPN and CDR2 SVGIG (reference sequence). The CDR3 extends over 14 amino acids. V dropped 4 bases and J dropped 2; count of bases not matched to a gene: 7. The CDR3 nucleotides read TGTGCCTGGACCCCCGGGACAGGAGCCTACGAGCAGTACTTC. It yields the protein CAWTPGTGAYEQYF.

This clone is medium-sized within its sample. V is TRBV7-2 and J is TRBJ1-5, with 9 bases lining up with TRBD1. J lost 6 bases, V lost 1 base, and 4 bases had no gene match. The CDR3 covers 15 residues. Germline V lookup: CDR1 SGHTA, CDR2 FQGNSA. Here the CDR3 reads CASSLEQGASQPQHF. CDR3 coding DNA: TGTGCCAGCAGCTTAGAACAGGGGGCGAGTCAGCCCCAGCATTTT.

The chain combines TRBV2 with TRBJ2-7, with 8 bases fitting TRBD1. This CDR3 spans 13 amino acids. The germline gives CDR1 SNHLY, CDR2 FYNNEI. The V and J ends lost 4 bases and 2 bases, in that order; junction bases with no gene match: 1. The CDR3 nucleotides read TGTGCCAGCAGTGGACAGGGGCCCTACGAGCAGTACTTC. It is translated as CASSGQGPYEQYF.